A selection of T cell receptor beta chains follows, all from one sample in a study of brain T cells in children with intractable seizures. Sequencing used immunoSEQ multiplex PCR; TCRdb keeps in-frame clones, though not all of them. This repertoire shows 1,500 to 2,000 clones, around 73% found once; its top ten account for under 30%. The input for sequencing was resected brain tissue, taken at surgery. These receptors originate from a girl under 10 years old with tuberous sclerosis and intractable seizures. Each CDR3 is given with its conserved first and last residue. Each record gives: V gene, J gene, clone size, CDR3 protein. For some rows the clone size is stated as once, few or many, or as a class when expanded; others skip it.

TRBV9	TRBJ2-1	-	CASSVVRQQGNEQFF
TRBV13	TRBJ2-1	-	CASTGTSEQFF
TRBV6-4	TRBJ2-1	once	CASSEGLAGNEQFF
TRBV6-4	TRBJ2-3	-	CASSETSRETQYF
TRBV14	TRBJ1-2	-	CASSHVPGYDGYTF
TRBV11-2	TRBJ2-7	-	CASSLGTGGSLSYEQYF
TRBV30	TRBJ2-2	once	CAWRTTSVVANTGELFF
TRBV6-1	TRBJ2-5	-	CASSEGGGAQETQYF
TRBV7-3	TRBJ2-7	-	CASSLGTGGPDSYEQYF
TRBV9	TRBJ2-2	few	CASREGGSKGPSNTGELFF
TRBV29-1	TRBJ2-7	-	CSVEGAGTSGDYEQYF
TRBV5-4	TRBJ1-1	-	CASSSVYGNTEAFF
TRBV29-1	TRBJ1-2	-	CSVEDRGLNYGYTF
TRBV29-1	TRBJ2-1	-	CSAELADNEQFF
TRBV6-2/TRBV6-3	TRBJ1-2	few	CASSYSATGTPHGYTF
TRBV6-6	TRBJ2-2	few	CASSLANTGELFF
TRBV9	TRBJ1-1	-	CASSPAAGWGAEAFF
TRBV7-9	TRBJ2-1	-	CASSLALAGGHDEQFF
TRBV30	TRBJ1-5	-	CAWSVTGQGLLNQPQHF
TRBV6-4	TRBJ2-3	-	CASSSLAGDTDTQYF
TRBV5-6	TRBJ1-2	-	CASSPTTGGDGYTF
TRBV27	TRBJ1-1	-	CASSLSHRGTEAFF
TRBV6-2/TRBV6-3	TRBJ2-3	-	CASSPRSIGDTQYF
TRBV19	TRBJ1-1	few	CASSLSSNTEAFF
TRBV4-3	TRBJ1-6	-	CASSQGFAGANSPLHF
TRBV9	TRBJ2-4	few	CASSVDSWPALAKNIQYF
TRBV29-1	TRBJ1-4	-	CSVSRGNEKLFF
TRBV15	TRBJ1-4	-	CATSRDTGTGNEKLFF
TRBV29-1	TRBJ2-7	-	CSVRKTDYEQYF
TRBV7-8	TRBJ1-3	-	CASSLRAQQGGAGNTIYF
TRBV3-1/TRBV3-2	TRBJ1-1	-	CASSQEGHRAFTEAFF
TRBV6-4	TRBJ1-2	-	CASSGTEYYGYTF
TRBV15	TRBJ1-2	-	CATSRGTLDRDGYTF
TRBV12-3/TRBV12-4	TRBJ1-2	-	CASILVGGYTF
TRBV28	TRBJ1-1	-	CASSLLGITEAFF
TRBV20-1	TRBJ2-5	-	CSARVIETQYF
TRBV7-8	TRBJ1-1	few	CASSPDSNTEAFF
TRBV9	TRBJ2-1	-	CASSVDPSGLVVNEQFF
TRBV6-5	TRBJ1-6	-	CASRDRPSGDSPLHF
TRBV6-5	TRBJ1-1	once	CASSFDRGREAFF
TRBV6-5	TRBJ1-2	-	CASSIVDRGYGYTF
TRBV25-1	TRBJ1-1	-	CASTPRFGDMNTEAFF
TRBV7-9	TRBJ1-2	-	CASSLPSGTGGLTFGYTF
TRBV9	TRBJ2-2	-	CASSVVGTGELFF
TRBV19	TRBJ2-7	few	CASTSTSYEQYF
TRBV4-1	TRBJ2-7	-	CASSQDPRGNSYEQYF
TRBV6-2/TRBV6-3	TRBJ2-7	few	CASSWGGSSYEQYF
TRBV5-6	TRBJ2-7	-	CASSLLPDSVPSYEQYF
TRBV4-2	TRBJ1-1	-	CASSQGLGTGTEAFF
TRBV2	TRBJ1-1	-	CASSEWGLPEAFF
TRBV2	TRBJ1-2	-	CASSDSYRGYTF
TRBV3-1/TRBV3-2	TRBJ2-7	-	CASSSNKGLSFYEQYF
TRBV7-6	TRBJ2-2	-	CASSLGAGAGELFF
TRBV5-6	TRBJ2-7	-	CASHRQGGVYEQYF
TRBV4-1	TRBJ2-1	-	CASSQDLGTKSDEQFF
TRBV9	TRBJ1-5	-	CASSEGGSNQPQHF
TRBV15	TRBJ1-5	-	CATSRPTGIGNQPQHF